A single T cell receptor (beta chain) is shown here with its context. Its matching antigen is unknown. The sample originates from a study of cytomegalovirus exposure and HLA in healthy donors. Overall study results and limits: According to an earlier analysis, most TCR beta V segments yielded productive rearrangements about 90% or about 30% of the time. In a later analysis, across HLA loci, associated TCR counts were highest for DRB1, lowest for HLA-C. Across donors, most TCRs were seen rarely, yet some public ones were widespread.

The PCR ran on 60 Vbeta and 13 Jbeta primers. Profiled with immunoSEQ multiplex PCR; TCRdb holds only in-frame clones, not every one. The sample gives 90,000 or so clones, 60% to 85% of which show up once; about 2.1% is in the top ten. The receptor was isolated from a boy between 5 and 17 years old in good health and CMV-seronegative. The sample consisted of PBMCs.

For the CDR3, the DNA is TGTGCCATTGCCGACGTCCAGGGGGCATATGGCTACACCTTC. Its translation is CAIADVQGAYGYTF. The rearrangement joins TRBV10-3 to TRBJ1-2; 8 bases agree with TRBD1. CDR1 is ENHRY, CDR2 SYGVKD, per germline. This CDR3 is built from 14 residues. The junction had 11 bases not matched to a gene; V was cut back by 9 bases and J by 5 bases.